This T cell receptor beta chain emerged from a study of PD-1 blockade in classical Hodgkin lymphoma. Study observations and caveats: Any patient who commenced nivolumab under 1 year after ASCT was excluded.

Regarding this clone: Its antigen is not identified.

Each patient's relapse followed autologous stem cell transplantation, and brentuximab vedotin exposure varied. Thawed PBMCs underwent magnetic negative selection to yield purified CD4+ T cells. Complete response, partial response or progressive disease was recorded as best response. Data came from immunoSEQ multiplex PCR; TCRdb stores just in-frame clones and leaves some out. Of tens of thousands of clones detected, approximately 92% appear once; the ten largest clones hold around 0.25%. The V gene's germline CDR1 is GTSNPN and CDR2 SVGIG (reference sequence). The CDR3 loop spans 15 amino acids. V dropped 4 bases and J dropped 8 bases, with 23 bases sitting between them.

The chain recombines TRBV30 with TRBJ1-2; a possible D gene is TRBD1 (5 bases). The clonotype originates from a human donor with classical Hodgkin lymphoma. Material: CD4+ T cells from blood, obtained at baseline. The CDR3 DNA follows: TGTGCCTGGACCAAAACCGGCGGGGCGGAAAGCGGCTACACCTTC. It specifies CAWTKTGGAESGYTF.